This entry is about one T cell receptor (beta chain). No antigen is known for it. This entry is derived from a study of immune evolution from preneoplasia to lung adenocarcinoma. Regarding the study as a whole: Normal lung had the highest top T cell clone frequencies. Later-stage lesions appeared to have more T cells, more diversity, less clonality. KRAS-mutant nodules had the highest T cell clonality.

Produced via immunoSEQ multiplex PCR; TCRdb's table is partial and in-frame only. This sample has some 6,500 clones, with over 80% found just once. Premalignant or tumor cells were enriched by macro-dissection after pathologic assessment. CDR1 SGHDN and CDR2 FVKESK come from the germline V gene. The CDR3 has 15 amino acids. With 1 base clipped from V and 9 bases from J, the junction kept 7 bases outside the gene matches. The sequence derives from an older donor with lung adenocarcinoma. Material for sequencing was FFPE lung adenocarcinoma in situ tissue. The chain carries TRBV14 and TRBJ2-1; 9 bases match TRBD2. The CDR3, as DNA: TGTGCCAGCAGCCAAGCCGGGACTAGCCAAAGTGAGCAGTTCTTC. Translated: CASSQAGTSQSEQFF.